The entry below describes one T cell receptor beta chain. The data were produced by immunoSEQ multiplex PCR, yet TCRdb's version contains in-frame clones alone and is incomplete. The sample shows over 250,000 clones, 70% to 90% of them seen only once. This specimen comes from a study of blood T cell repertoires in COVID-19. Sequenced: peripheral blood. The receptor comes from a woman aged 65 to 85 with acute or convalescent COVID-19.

Written as DNA, the CDR3 is TGTGCCAGCAGTTACTCGGGCGGGGGGGCCTTTAATGAGCAGTTCTTC. Its protein is CASSYSGGGAFNEQFF. The chain couples TRBV6-5 to TRBJ2-1; 9 bases fit TRBD2. V lost 0 bases to trimming and J lost 7 bases; unmatched junction nucleotides: 7. The CDR3 consists of 16 residues. Germline V gene lookup returns CDR1 MNHEY and CDR2 SVGAGI.